These 12 T cell receptor beta chains came from one sample sequenced in a study of blood T cells in healthy people across ages. Through a sample-barcoded 5' primer and a J-beta primer mix, a second PCR was run for roughly 7 to 12 cycles. TCRdb analysed the 5' RACE reads with MiXCR anew, one entry per CDR3 protein. Of over a million distinct CDR3 sequences listed, approximately 25% were seen once; the top ten hold about 0.72%. The sample was also linked to a second study, of T cells of mothers and their children.

Specimen: blood. The receptors originated from a girl aged 2 to 10 in good health.

This chain connects TRBV19 to TRBJ2-5, with no clear D. V shed 4 bases and J shed 1 base, with 10 bases lying between them. CDR3 size: 14 residues. Germline CDR1 and CDR2: LNHDA and SQIVND (reference sequence). DNA of the CDR3: TGTGCCAGTAGTAAGATAGGGCCCCAAGAGACCCAGTACTTC. Amino acid sequence: CASSKIGPQETQYF.

The chain couples TRBV5-1 to TRBJ2-3; maybe TRBD1 (6 bases). Germline lookup yields CDR1 SGHRS and CDR2 YFSETQ. The CDR3 consists of 18 residues. Trimming removed 2 bases from V and 1 base from J, with 20 bases in between. This chain's CDR3 is CASSFRGSLIGGTDTQYF. In DNA form, the CDR3 reads TGCGCCAGCAGCTTCAGGGGTTCCTTAATCGGGGGCACAGATACGCAGTATTTT.

This chain uses TRBV7-2 with TRBJ1-6; D ambiguous. The V end was cut by 1 base, the J end by 10 bases, with 11 bases between. This CDR3 has 14 residues. Looked up from germline, CDR1 is SGHTA and CDR2 is FQGNSA. CDR3 sequence reads: CASSLVTPSSPLHF. The CDR3 nucleotides are TGTGCCAGCAGCTTAGTCACACCGTCGTCACCCCTCCACTTT.

The chain combines TRBV5-1 with TRBJ2-5; no firm D call. Trimming cost V 5 bases and J 3 bases, with 11 bases left between them. Germline V gene lookup returns CDR1 SGHRS and CDR2 YFSETQ. CDR3 length: 13 residues. As DNA, the CDR3 is TGCGCCAGCAGAGGGTTGCAGGAAGAGACCCAGTACTTC. Encoded protein: CASRGLQEETQYF.

This chain's CDR3 is CASSVASGGTYEQYF. The CDR3 region has the DNA TGTGCCAGCAGCGTAGCTAGCGGGGGGACCTACGAGCAGTACTTC. V gene TRBV9 combines with J gene TRBJ2-5, with 11 bases lining up with TRBD2. The J call may not be correct, given that the DNA end is closer to TRBJ2-7. Germline V gene data show CDR1 as SGDLS and CDR2 as YYNGEE. The CDR3 is made up of 15 amino acids.

To note about this clonotype: Likely a read error: the CDR3 ends without its conserved phenylalanine or tryptophan. DNA for the CDR3: TGTGCCAGCAGCCTCGCCCTAGACTCCTACAATGAGCAGTTCCTC. Its translation is CASSLALDSYNEQFL. V is TRBV7-2 and J is TRBJ2-1; D gene uncertain. Per the germline V gene, CDR1 is SGHTA and CDR2 is FQGNSA. The V end lost 5 bases, the J end lost 0 bases, and 11 bases lay between the germline ends. The CDR3 runs to 15 residues.

CDR3 in amino acids: CSATGRDRFQPQHF. The DNA of the CDR3 is TGCAGTGCTACGGGCCGGGACAGGTTTCAGCCCCAGCATTTT. The rearrangement links TRBV20-1 to TRBJ1-5; 8 nucleotides align to TRBD1. CDR3 size: 14 residues. The junction had 8 bases not matched to a gene; V was cut back by 4 bases and J by 6 bases. Germline V gene lookup returns CDR1 DFQATT and CDR2 SNEGSKA (reference sequence).

This clonotype was seen a handful of times. The chain employs TRBV20-1 and TRBJ2-2, with a tentative D call TRBD2 (5 bases). Trimming took off 0 bases at V and 1 base at J, with 12 bases between the two ends. The CDR3 extends over 16 amino acids. Germline CDR1 DFQATT, CDR2 SNEGSKA (reference sequence). CDR3 residues: CSARDPEAKNTGELFF. CDR3 DNA sequence: TGCAGTGCTAGAGATCCGGAGGCGAAGAACACCGGGGAGCTGTTTTTT.

This clonotype was found a few times. The CDR3 nucleotides read TGTGCCAGCAGTTACGGACCCGGGACAGGGATGAACGAGCAGTACTTC. Encoded protein: CASSYGPGTGMNEQYF. The chain uses TRBV6-5 and TRBJ2-7, with TRBD1 matching over 9 bases. The V segment lost 2 bases and the J segment 5 bases; nucleotides outside the gene matches: 10. Germline values: CDR1 MNHEY, CDR2 SVGAGI. This CDR3 comprises 16 residues.

The V and J genes are TRBV7-2 and TRBJ2-5, with 11 bases fitting TRBD1. The J call may be in error: the DNA end matches TRBJ2-7 better. The CDR3 totals 15 residues. Germline assignment: CDR1 SGHTA and CDR2 FQGNSA. CDR3 amino acids: CASSLRDRGYNEQYF. DNA for the CDR3: TGTGCCAGCAGCTTGCGGGACAGGGGGTACAACGAGCAGTACTTC.

The V call is TRBV4-3, the J call TRBJ2-1, with a tentative D call TRBD1 (5 bases). The last part of the DNA fits TRBJ2-5 better; the J call may be wrong. CDR3 length: 14 amino acids. Germline CDR1 is LGHNA and CDR2 is YSLEER. Here the CDR3 DNA reads TGCGCCAGCAGCCAAGCCCTGGTGCAGGGGACCCAGTACTTC. Protein sequence: CASSQALVQGTQYF.

This clonotype came up a few times. V gene TRBV20-1 combines with J gene TRBJ2-1; possible D gene TRBD2, 5 bases. The CDR3 has 15 amino acids. V shed 2 bases and J shed 0 bases, with 11 bases lying between them. From germline, CDR1 is DFQATT and CDR2 SNEGSKA (reference sequence). CDR3 loop: CSARPLASSYNEQFF. For the CDR3, the DNA is TGCAGTGCTAGACCCCTAGCTAGCTCCTACAATGAGCAGTTCTTC.